One sample yielded the 26 T cell receptor beta chains listed below, sequenced in a study of CD8 T cells in Susac syndrome. Roughly 0.45 to 1 ug RNA was reverse transcribed with random hexamers. TCRdb reprocessed the immunoSEQ multiplex PCR reads with MiXCR, giving one entry per CDR3 protein. The sample lists 200,000 to 250,000 distinct CDR3 sequences, around nine tenths occurring once. The sequenced material came from CD8+ T cells from PBMCs. These TCRs come from a human donor with multiple sclerosis.

The CDR3 DNA is TGTGCCAGTAGTCCCCGGACTAGCGGGAGTGAAGAGACCCAGTACTTC. It encodes CASSPRTSGSEETQYF. The V call is TRBV19, the J call TRBJ2-5, with 13 bases matching TRBD2. Germline loops: CDR1 LNHDA, CDR2 SQIVND (reference sequence). The V and J ends lost 5 bases and 3 bases, in that order; junction bases with no gene match: 6. The CDR3 has 16 residues.

The chain is built from TRBV11-2 and TRBJ2-5; 9 bases align to TRBD1. Trimming took 4 bases from V and 2 from J; bases not matched to a gene: 11. The length of the CDR3 is 17 residues. Germline CDR1 and CDR2: SGHAT and FQNNGV. The CDR3 region is CASSSPTVDRGQETQYF. Here the CDR3 DNA reads TGTGCCAGCAGCTCACCTACCGTCGACAGGGGGCAAGAGACCCAGTACTTC.

The chain couples TRBV2 to TRBJ2-3, with 10 bases matching TRBD2. The length of the CDR3 is 16 residues. Per germline, CDR1 SNHLY and CDR2 FYNNEI. The trim removed 5 bases at V and 5 bases at J, leaving 10 bases unmatched. The CDR3 DNA is TGTGCCAGCAGTCCAGTCCCGGCTAGCGGGGGAGATACGCAGTATTTT. Its protein is CASSPVPASGGDTQYF.

The chain uses TRBV4-1 and TRBJ2-7; D uncertain. Per germline, CDR1 MGHRA and CDR2 YSYEKL. The V end was cut by 0 bases, the J end by 6 bases, with 12 bases between. The CDR3 consists of 14 residues. CDR3 in amino acids: CASSQDYGLGEQYF. In nucleotides, the CDR3 is TGCGCCAGCAGCCAAGATTACGGGTTGGGCGAGCAGTACTTC.

This chain connects TRBV7-9 to TRBJ2-3; the match to TRBD2 covers 12 bases. The CDR3 covers 17 residues. V trimming: 9 bases; J trimming: 2 bases; junction bases outside the gene matches: 12. Germline-derived CDR1 and CDR2 are SEHNR and FQNEAQ (reference sequence). The CDR3 spells CASTSGGSTRPTDTQYF. The CDR3 DNA follows: TGTGCCAGTACTAGCGGGGGGTCAACACGACCCACAGATACGCAGTATTTT.

This chain links TRBV5-6 with TRBJ1-2; a possible D gene is TRBD1 (6 bases). This CDR3 comprises 17 residues. The germline gives CDR1 SGHDT, CDR2 YYEEEE. The germline V and J ends were trimmed by 4 bases and 6 bases, with 25 bases remaining between them. CDR3 DNA sequence: TGTGCCAGCAGCCAGAGACTTTTTAACAGGGTTAGGGATGGCTACACCTTC. Its protein is CASSQRLFNRVRDGYTF.

V usage is TRBV19 and J usage is TRBJ2-2, with 8 bases fitting TRBD2. Germline V CDR1 and CDR2: LNHDA, SQIVND (reference sequence). J was trimmed by 2 bases and V by 3 bases; bases with no gene match: 2. CDR3 size: 15 residues. CDR3 loop: CASSIGRANTGELFF. Written as DNA, the CDR3 is TGTGCCAGTAGTATCGGGAGGGCAAACACCGGGGAGCTGTTTTTT.

The chain combines TRBV29-1 with TRBJ2-2, with D uncertain. Germline CDR1 and CDR2: SQVTM and ANQGSEA. V gave up 3 bases and J gave up 2 bases, with 7 bases separating them. The CDR3 runs to 13 residues. CDR3 in amino acids: CSVDGTNTGELFF. Written as DNA, the CDR3 is TGCAGCGTTGACGGCACCAACACCGGGGAGCTGTTTTTT.

The chain joins TRBV29-1 to TRBJ2-1, with 11 bases lining up with TRBD2. With V trimmed by 4 bases and J by 9 bases, 5 bases remained unmatched. This CDR3 has 13 residues. The germline CDR1 and CDR2 sequences are SQVTM and ANQGSEA. The CDR3 reads CSVVLAGEGEQFF. The CDR3 DNA sequence: TGCAGCGTTGTACTAGCGGGAGAGGGTGAGCAGTTCTTC.

This chain connects TRBV27 to TRBJ2-1; 8 bases agree with TRBD2. V shed 7 bases and J 10 bases; nucleotides not matched to a gene: 12. CDR3 length equals 14 residues. Germline V lookup: CDR1 MNHEY, CDR2 SMNVEV (reference sequence). The CDR3 is CASTMAGGGFEQFF. CDR3 in DNA: TGTGCCAGCACTATGGCGGGAGGTGGATTCGAGCAGTTCTTC.

This clonotype appeared a single time. The rearrangement uses TRBV6-4 and TRBJ1-3; D gene uncertain. The CDR3 is 17 residues long. Germline CDR1 and CDR2: MRHNA and SNTAGT. Trimming removed 8 bases from V and 0 bases from J, with 20 bases in between. CDR3 bases: TGTGCCAGCCTTTCTGCAGGCCCCACTATCTCTGGAAACACCATATATTTT. Its translation is CASLSAGPTISGNTIYF.

V and J are TRBV14 and TRBJ2-2; possible D gene TRBD2, 6 bases. V dropped 3 bases and J dropped 1 base, with 15 bases sitting between them. Germline V lookup: CDR1 SGHDN, CDR2 FVKESK. CDR3 length equals 17 residues. The CDR3 DNA sequence: TGTGCCAGCAGCCACCAGTGGGGGGTCGAGAACACCGGGGAGCTGTTTTTT. It codes for CASSHQWGVENTGELFF.

V and J are TRBV20-1 and TRBJ2-7, with 9 bases aligning to TRBD2. This CDR3 has 15 residues. Trimming at V came to 1 base and at J to 5 bases, leaving 9 bases not matched to a gene. The germline V gene has CDR1 DFQATT and CDR2 SNEGSKA (reference sequence). The CDR3 protein is CSARGLAEWVNEQYF. CDR3 bases: TGCAGTGCTAGAGGACTAGCGGAGTGGGTGAACGAGCAGTACTTC.

The CDR3 DNA sequence: TGTGCCAGCAGCCGGGGCGGGACGGGAGTCTTGGGCTACACCTTC. Protein: CASSRGGTGVLGYTF. This chain connects TRBV11-2 to TRBJ1-2; maybe TRBD1 (5 bases). The CDR3 spans 15 residues. The germline V and J ends were trimmed by 5 bases and 8 bases, with 21 bases remaining between them. CDR1 is SGHAT and CDR2 is FQNNGV in the germline V gene.

The CDR3 nucleotides are TGTGCCAGTAGTGGGGCCCTTTACCTAGCCAAAAACATTCAGTACTTC. Translating gives CASSGALYLAKNIQYF. V usage is TRBV19 and J usage is TRBJ2-4; possible D gene TRBD1, 5 bases. Trimming pared 5 bases from V and 0 bases from J, leaving 14 bases between. CDR1 and CDR2 (germline): LNHDA, SQIVND (reference sequence). This CDR3 is 16 amino acids long.

This sequence joins TRBV4-1 and TRBJ2-7; D not certain. V was trimmed by 1 base and J by 2 bases, leaving 12 bases between them. CDR1 is MGHRA and CDR2 is YSYEKL in the germline V gene. CDR3 length: 15 amino acids. The CDR3 loop reads CASSQVLNGAYEQYF. CDR3 DNA sequence: TGCGCCAGCAGCCAAGTCCTAAATGGGGCCTACGAGCAGTACTTC.

The rearrangement uses TRBV5-8 and TRBJ2-1, with 13 bases fitting TRBD2. This CDR3 comprises 16 residues. The trim removed 0 bases at V and 4 bases at J, leaving 1 base unmatched. CDR1 is SGHTS and CDR2 is YDEGEE in the germline V gene. Here the CDR3 reads CASSLGTSGGYNEQFF. CDR3 nucleotides: TGTGCCAGCAGCTTGGGGACTAGCGGGGGATACAATGAGCAGTTCTTC.

V is TRBV5-1 and J is TRBJ1-3, with 7 bases that match TRBD1. This CDR3 has 14 residues. The germline V gene encodes CDR1 SGHRS and CDR2 YFSETQ. V shed 2 bases, J shed 2 bases, and the junction held 1 base outside the gene matches. The CDR3 sequence is CASSFGQAGNTIYF. The CDR3 DNA follows: TGCGCCAGCAGCTTCGGACAGGCTGGAAACACCATATATTTT.

The chain recombines TRBV9 with TRBJ1-5; D is unclear. CDR3 length equals 14 residues. Germline CDR1 SGDLS, CDR2 YYNGEE. Deletions cut 0 bases from V and 5 bases from J, with 9 bases between. The CDR3 loop is CASSVGWEHQPQHF. CDR3 bases: TGTGCCAGCAGCGTAGGTTGGGAGCATCAGCCCCAGCATTTT.

This chain uses TRBV9 with TRBJ1-1, with 8 bases fitting TRBD1. Per germline, CDR1 SGDLS and CDR2 YYNGEE. J was trimmed by 1 base and V by 4 bases; bases with no gene match: 3. The CDR3 is 14 residues long. The CDR3 bases are TGTGCCAGCAGCACAGGGGGTACGAACACTGAAGCTTTCTTT. Its protein product is CASSTGGTNTEAFF.

The genes are TRBV7-9 and TRBJ1-2; possibly TRBD1 for D (5 bases). Trimming shortened V by 1 base and J by 4 bases, and 13 bases separated the two germline ends. Germline CDR1 SEHNR, CDR2 FQNEAQ (reference sequence). The CDR3 contains 15 residues. The CDR3 region is CASSLGQGGSYGYTF. DNA for the CDR3: TGTGCCAGCAGCTTAGGGCAGGGAGGATCCTATGGCTACACCTTC.

V usage is TRBV12-5 and J usage is TRBJ2-6, with D unresolved. This CDR3 spans 18 amino acids. V was trimmed by 3 bases and J by 0 bases, leaving 15 bases between them. Germline CDR1 is LGHNT and CDR2 is FRNRAP. The CDR3 spells CASGFLPLLGSGANVLTF. The DNA of the CDR3 is TGTGCTAGTGGTTTTTTACCCCTCTTGGGCTCTGGGGCCAACGTCCTGACTTTC.

The V call is TRBV3-1, the J call TRBJ2-7; D unclear. This CDR3 spans 14 amino acids. Looked up from germline, CDR1 is LGHDT and CDR2 is YNNKEL (reference sequence). Trimming removed 3 bases at V and 0 bases at J, with 9 bases between. Here the CDR3 DNA reads TGTGCCAGCAGCCAGGACGGACCCTCCTACGAGCAGTACTTC. Encoded protein: CASSQDGPSYEQYF.

The J gene is TRBJ2-7, the V gene TRBV4-3, with D perhaps given as TRBD1 or TRBD2 (5 bases each). Per the germline V gene, CDR1 is LGHNA and CDR2 is YSLEER. With 3 bases removed from V and 4 bases from J, the gap between germline ends came to 16 bases. This CDR3 region has 15 residues. The CDR3 loop reads CASSQQRGRIYEQYF. CDR3 DNA: TGCGCCAGCAGCCAGCAACGGGGCAGGATTTACGAGCAGTACTTC.

The chain links TRBV7-9 to TRBJ2-2; D is undetermined. The CDR3 runs to 16 residues. With 0 bases removed from V and 4 bases from J, the gap between germline ends came to 12 bases. Per the germline V gene, CDR1 is SEHNR and CDR2 is FQNEAQ (reference sequence). The DNA of the CDR3 is TGTGCCAGCAGCTTAGCGTTGGAGCTGGTCACCGGGGAGCTGTTTTTT. Translating it yields CASSLALELVTGELFF.

The chain combines TRBV30 with TRBJ2-1; 7 bases align to TRBD2. Trimming took 3 bases from V and 5 from J; bases not matched to a gene: 4. From germline, CDR1 is GTSNPN and CDR2 SVGIG (reference sequence). There are 13 residues in the CDR3. The CDR3 here is CAWRGRGDNEQFF. DNA of the CDR3: TGTGCCTGGAGGGGACGGGGGGACAATGAGCAGTTCTTC.